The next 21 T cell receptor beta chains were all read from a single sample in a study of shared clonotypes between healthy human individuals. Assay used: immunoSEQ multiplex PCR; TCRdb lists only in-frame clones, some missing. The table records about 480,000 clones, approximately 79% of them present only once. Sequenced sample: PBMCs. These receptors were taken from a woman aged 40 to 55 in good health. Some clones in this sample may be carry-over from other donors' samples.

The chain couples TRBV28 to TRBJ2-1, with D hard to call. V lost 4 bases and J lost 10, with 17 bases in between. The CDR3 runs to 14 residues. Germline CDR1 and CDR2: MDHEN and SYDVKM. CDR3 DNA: TGTGCCAGCAGTTCCCTCCCGGAGATTCAGGAGCAGTTCTTC. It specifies CASSSLPEIQEQFF. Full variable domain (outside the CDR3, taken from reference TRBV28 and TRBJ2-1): DVKVTQSSRYLVKRTGEKVFLECVQDMDHENMFWYRQDPGLGLRLIYFSYDVKMKEKGDIPEGYSVSREKKERFSLILESASTNQTSMYLCASSSLPEIQEQFFGPGTRLTVL.

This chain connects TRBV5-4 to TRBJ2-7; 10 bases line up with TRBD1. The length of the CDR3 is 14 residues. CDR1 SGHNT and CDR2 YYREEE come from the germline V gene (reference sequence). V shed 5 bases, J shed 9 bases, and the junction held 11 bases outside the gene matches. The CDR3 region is CASSWDRGFRGQYF. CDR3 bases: TGTGCCAGCAGTTGGGACAGGGGATTCCGTGGGCAGTACTTC.

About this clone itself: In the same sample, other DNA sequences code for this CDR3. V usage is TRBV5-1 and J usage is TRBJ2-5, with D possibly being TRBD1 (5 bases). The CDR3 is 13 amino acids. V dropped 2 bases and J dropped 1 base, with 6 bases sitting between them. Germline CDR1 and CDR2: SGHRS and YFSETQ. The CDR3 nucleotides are TGCGCCAGCAGCTTCCAGGGCCAAGAGACCCAGTACTTC. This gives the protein CASSFQGQETQYF. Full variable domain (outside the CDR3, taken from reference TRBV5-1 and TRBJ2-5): KAGVTQTPRYLIKTRGQQVTLSCSPISGHRSVSWYQQTPGQGLQFLFEYFSETQRNKGNFPGRFSGRQFSNSRSEMNVSTLELGDSALYLCASSFQGQETQYFGPGTRLLVL.

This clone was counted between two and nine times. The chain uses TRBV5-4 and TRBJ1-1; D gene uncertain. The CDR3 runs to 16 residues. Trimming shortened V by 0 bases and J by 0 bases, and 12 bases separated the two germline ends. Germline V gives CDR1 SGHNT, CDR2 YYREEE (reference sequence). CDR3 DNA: TGTGCCAGCAGCTTGGTGGGAACCCATATGAACACTGAAGCTTTCTTT. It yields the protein CASSLVGTHMNTEAFF.

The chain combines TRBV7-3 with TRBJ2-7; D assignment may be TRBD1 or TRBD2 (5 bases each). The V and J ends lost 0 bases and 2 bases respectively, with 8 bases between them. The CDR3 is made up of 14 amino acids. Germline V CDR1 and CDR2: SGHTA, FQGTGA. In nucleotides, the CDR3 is TGTGCCAGCAGCTTAACTCCGGGGCCCTACGAGCAGTACTTC. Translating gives CASSLTPGPYEQYF.

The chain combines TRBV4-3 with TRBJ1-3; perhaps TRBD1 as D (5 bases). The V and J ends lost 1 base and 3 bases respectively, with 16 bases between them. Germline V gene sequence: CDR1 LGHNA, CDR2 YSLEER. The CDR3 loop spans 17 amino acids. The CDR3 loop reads CASSQVGQGLFGNTIYF. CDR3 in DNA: TGCGCCAGCAGCCAAGTCGGGCAGGGTCTTTTTGGAAACACCATATATTTT.

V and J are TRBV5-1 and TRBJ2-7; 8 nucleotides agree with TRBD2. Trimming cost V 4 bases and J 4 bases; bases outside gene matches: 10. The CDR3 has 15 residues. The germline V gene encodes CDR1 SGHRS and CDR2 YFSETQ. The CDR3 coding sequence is TGCGCCAGCAGCCGTGACGGGAGGGCCTCTTACGAGCAGTACTTC. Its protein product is CASSRDGRASYEQYF.

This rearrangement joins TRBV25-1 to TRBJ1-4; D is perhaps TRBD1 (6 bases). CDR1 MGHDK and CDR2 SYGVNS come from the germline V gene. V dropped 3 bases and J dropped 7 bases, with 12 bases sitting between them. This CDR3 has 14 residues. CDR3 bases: TGTGCCAGCAGTGAGGGGGCTTTGGGTGAAAAACTGTTTTTT. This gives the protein CASSEGALGEKLFF.

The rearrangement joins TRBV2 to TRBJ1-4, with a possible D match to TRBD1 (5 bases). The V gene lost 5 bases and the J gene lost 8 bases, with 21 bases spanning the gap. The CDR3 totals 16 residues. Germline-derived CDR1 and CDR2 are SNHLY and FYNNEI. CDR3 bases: TGTGCCAGCAGTAGAGGGGCCCCGGGCCAACGGGAAAAACTGTTTTTT. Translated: CASSRGAPGQREKLFF.

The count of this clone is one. The DNA for the CDR3 is TGTGCCAGCAGCTTGATTGGCGATGAGCAGTTCTTC. Amino acid sequence: CASSLIGDEQFF. The rearrangement joins TRBV5-4 to TRBJ2-1, with no clear D. V was clipped by 1 base and J by 8 bases, with 7 bases between them. The CDR3 contains 12 residues. Germline lookup yields CDR1 SGHNT and CDR2 YYREEE (reference sequence).

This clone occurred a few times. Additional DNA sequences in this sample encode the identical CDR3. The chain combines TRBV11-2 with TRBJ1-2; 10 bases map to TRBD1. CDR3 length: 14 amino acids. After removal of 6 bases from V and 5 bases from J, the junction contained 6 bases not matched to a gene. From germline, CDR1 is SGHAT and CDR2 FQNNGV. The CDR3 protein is CASRSGQGVYGYTF. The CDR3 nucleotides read TGTGCCAGCAGGAGCGGACAGGGGGTTTATGGCTACACCTTC.

The CDR3 DNA is TGCGCCAGCAGCCAAGTCCCCAGTGAGCAGTTCTTC. This encodes CASSQVPSEQFF. The rearrangement uses TRBV4-1 and TRBJ2-1; D remains ambiguous. V lost 1 base, J lost 9 bases, and 7 bases lay in between. The CDR3 runs 12 residues. The germline CDR1 and CDR2 sequences are MGHRA and YSYEKL.

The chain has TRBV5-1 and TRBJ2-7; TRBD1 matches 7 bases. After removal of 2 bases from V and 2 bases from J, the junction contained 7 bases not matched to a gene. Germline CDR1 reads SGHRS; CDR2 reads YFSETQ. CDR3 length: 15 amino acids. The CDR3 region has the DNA TGCGCCAGCAGCTTTCTGCCGGGACAGACCTACGAGCAGTACTTC. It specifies CASSFLPGQTYEQYF.

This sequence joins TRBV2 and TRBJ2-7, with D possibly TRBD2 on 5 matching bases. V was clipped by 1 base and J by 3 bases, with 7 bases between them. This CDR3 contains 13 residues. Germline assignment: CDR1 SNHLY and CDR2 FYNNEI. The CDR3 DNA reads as TGTGCCAGCAGTGAAGACGGAGGCTACGAGCAGTACTTC. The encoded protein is CASSEDGGYEQYF.

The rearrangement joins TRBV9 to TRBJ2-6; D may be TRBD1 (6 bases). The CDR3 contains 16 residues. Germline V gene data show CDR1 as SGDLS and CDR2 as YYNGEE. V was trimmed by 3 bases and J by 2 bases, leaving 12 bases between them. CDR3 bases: TGTGCCAGCAGCGGGGACATAATTACTGGGGCCAACGTCCTGACTTTC. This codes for CASSGDIITGANVLTF.

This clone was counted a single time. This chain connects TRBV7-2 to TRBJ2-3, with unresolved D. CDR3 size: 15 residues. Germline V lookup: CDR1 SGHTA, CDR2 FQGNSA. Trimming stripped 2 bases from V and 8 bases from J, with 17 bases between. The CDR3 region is CASSLNSGSIGTQYF. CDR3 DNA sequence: TGTGCCAGCAGCTTAAACAGTGGAAGTATCGGTACGCAGTATTTT. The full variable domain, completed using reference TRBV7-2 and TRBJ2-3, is GAGVSQSPSNKVTEKGKDVELRCDPISGHTALYWYRQSLGQGLEFLIYFQGNSAPDKSGLPSDRFSAERTGGSVSTLTIQRTQQEDSAVYLCASSLNSGSIGTQYFGPGTRLTVL.

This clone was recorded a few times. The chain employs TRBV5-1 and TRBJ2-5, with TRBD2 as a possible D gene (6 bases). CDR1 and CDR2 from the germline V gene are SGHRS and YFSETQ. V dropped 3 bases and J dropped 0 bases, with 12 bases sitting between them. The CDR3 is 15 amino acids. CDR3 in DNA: TGCGCCAGCAGCTGGAGCGGGTTGTACCAAGAGACCCAGTACTTC. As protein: CASSWSGLYQETQYF.

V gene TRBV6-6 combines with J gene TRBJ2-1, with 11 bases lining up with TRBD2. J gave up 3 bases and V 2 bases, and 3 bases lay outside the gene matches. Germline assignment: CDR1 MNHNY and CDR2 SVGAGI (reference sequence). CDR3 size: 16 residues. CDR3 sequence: CASSYPTSGGYNEQFF. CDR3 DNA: TGTGCCAGCAGTTACCCAACTAGCGGGGGCTACAATGAGCAGTTCTTC.

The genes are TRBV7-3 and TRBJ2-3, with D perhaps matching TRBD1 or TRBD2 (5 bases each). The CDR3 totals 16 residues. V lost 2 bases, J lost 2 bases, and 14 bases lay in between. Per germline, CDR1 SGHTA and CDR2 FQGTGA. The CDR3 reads CASSLQGDGATDTQYF. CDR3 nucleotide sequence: TGTGCCAGCAGCTTACAAGGGGACGGGGCCACAGATACGCAGTATTTT.

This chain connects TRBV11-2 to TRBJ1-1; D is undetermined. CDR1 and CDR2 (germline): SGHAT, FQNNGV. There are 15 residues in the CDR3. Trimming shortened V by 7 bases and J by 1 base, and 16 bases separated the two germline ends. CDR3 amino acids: CASTLQGISNTEAFF. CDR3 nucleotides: TGTGCCAGCACCCTCCAAGGGATTTCGAACACTGAAGCTTTCTTT.

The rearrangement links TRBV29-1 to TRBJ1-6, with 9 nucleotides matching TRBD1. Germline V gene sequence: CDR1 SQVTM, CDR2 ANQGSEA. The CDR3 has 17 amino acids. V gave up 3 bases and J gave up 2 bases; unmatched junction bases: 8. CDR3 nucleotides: TGCAGCGTTGATGGTTGGGACAGGGTGGCCTATAATTCACCCCTCCACTTT. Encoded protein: CSVDGWDRVAYNSPLHF.